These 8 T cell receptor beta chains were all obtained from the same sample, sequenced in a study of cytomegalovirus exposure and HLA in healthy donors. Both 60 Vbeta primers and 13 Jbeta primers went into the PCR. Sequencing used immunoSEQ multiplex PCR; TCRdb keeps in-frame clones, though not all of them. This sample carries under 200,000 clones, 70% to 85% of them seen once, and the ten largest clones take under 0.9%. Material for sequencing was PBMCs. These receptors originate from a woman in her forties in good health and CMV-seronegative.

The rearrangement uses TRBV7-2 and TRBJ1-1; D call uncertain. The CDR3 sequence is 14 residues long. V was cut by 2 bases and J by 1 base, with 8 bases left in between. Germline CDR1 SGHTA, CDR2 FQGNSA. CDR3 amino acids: CASSLHIPNTEAFF. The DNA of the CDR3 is TGTGCCAGCAGCTTACACATTCCGAACACTGAAGCTTTCTTT.

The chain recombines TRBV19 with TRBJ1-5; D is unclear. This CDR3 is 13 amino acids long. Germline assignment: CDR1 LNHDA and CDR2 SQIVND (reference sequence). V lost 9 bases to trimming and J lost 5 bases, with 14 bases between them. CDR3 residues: CASAGTADQPQHF. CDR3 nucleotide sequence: TGTGCCAGCGCCGGCACAGCCGATCAGCCCCAGCATTTT.

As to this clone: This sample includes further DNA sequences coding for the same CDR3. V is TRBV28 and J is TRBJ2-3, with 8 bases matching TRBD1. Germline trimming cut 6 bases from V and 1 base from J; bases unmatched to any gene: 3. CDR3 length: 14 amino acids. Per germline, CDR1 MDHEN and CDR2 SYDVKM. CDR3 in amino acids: CASSLTGGTDTQYF. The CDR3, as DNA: TGTGCCAGCAGCCTGACAGGGGGCACAGATACGCAGTATTTT.

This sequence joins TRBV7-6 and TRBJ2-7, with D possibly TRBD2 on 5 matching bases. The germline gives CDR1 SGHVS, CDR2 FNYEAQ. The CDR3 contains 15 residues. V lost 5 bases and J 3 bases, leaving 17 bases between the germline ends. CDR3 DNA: TGTGCCAGCAGCGTGGAGTCGGGGAACTTCTACGAGCAGTACTTC. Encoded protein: CASSVESGNFYEQYF.

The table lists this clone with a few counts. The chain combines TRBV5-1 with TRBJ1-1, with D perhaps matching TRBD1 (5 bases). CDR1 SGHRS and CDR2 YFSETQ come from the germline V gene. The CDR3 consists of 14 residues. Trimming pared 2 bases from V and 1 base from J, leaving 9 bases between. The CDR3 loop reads CASSFSQGNTEAFF. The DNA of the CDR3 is TGCGCCAGCAGCTTCTCGCAGGGGAACACTGAAGCTTTCTTT.

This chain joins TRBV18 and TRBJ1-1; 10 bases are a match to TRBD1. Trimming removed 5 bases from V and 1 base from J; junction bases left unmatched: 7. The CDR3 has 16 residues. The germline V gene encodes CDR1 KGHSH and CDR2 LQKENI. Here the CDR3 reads CASSVRRTGGNTEAFF. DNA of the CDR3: TGTGCCAGCTCAGTGAGGAGGACAGGGGGGAACACTGAAGCTTTCTTT. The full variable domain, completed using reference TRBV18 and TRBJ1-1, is NAGVMQNPRHLVRRRGQEARLRCSPMKGHSHVYWYRQLPEEGLKFMVYLQKENIIDESGMPKERFSAEFPKEGPSILRIQQVVRGDSAAYFCASSVRRTGGNTEAFFGQGTRLTVV.

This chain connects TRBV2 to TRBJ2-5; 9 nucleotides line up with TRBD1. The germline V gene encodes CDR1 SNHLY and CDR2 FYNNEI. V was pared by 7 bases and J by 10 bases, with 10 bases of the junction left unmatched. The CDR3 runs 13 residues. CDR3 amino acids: CASNTDRGKIQYF. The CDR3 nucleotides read TGTGCCAGCAACACGGACAGGGGAAAGATCCAGTACTTC.

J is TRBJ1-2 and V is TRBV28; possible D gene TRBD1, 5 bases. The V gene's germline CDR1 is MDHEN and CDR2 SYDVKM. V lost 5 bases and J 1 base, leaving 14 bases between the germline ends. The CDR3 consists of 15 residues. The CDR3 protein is CASSPSGGSNYGYTF. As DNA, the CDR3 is TGTGCCAGCAGTCCGTCGGGGGGTAGTAACTATGGCTACACCTTC.